Sequencing of this TCR beta chain was carried out in a study of CD8 T cells in ankylosing spondylitis (dated by TCRdb to the late 2010s). At the level of the whole study: The study set out to find disease-linked TCR variants by profiling T cell receptor beta repertoires in ankylosing spondylitis patients and healthy donors. Samples of peripheral blood were taken, and for ankylosing spondylitis patients, synovial fluid was collected as well. In total, the full study cohort was made up of some 100 healthy donors and some 26 ankylosing spondylitis patients.

General conclusions and limits of the study: A CD8+ phenotype was shown by the disease-linked clones, which were found at relatively low frequencies in peripheral blood. A TCR beta motif of 8 or 9 highly homologous amino acid variants appeared characteristic of blood from ankylosing spondylitis patients. Some motif variants had previously been reported in the synovial fluid and blood of reactive arthritis patients, which suggests shared mechanisms of disease initiation. Significant enrichment of the disease-linked clones was reported in matched synovial fluid samples from ankylosing spondylitis patients.

From cysteine to phenylalanine, the CDR3 is 15 amino acids long. Only the CDR3 part of the read is kept: 45 bases, read in frame from the first base. V loses 0 bases of germline sequence and J loses 9 bases, and the interval between the two ends is 18 bases. From a lookup of the germline V gene, CDR1 and CDR2 are SGHDN and FVKESK. Sequencing used an Illumina HiSeq 2500. Quantitative 5'-RACE with molecular barcodes was used to prepare TCR beta libraries. Regarding the original processing steps: To identify disease-linked TCR variants, a new computational method was used, one built on a probabilistic model of VDJ rearrangement. TCRdb reran the public reads through fastp at Q25 and MiXCR, keeping productive beta chains. Merged by CDR3 protein, the rows form single entries marked with the most common genes and DNA. The V and J calls and clone size are TCRdb's, not the authors'. The sample table shows around 390,000 distinct CDR3 sequences, and under 25% are seen once. The top ten clones comprise about 16% of the sample.

As to this clonotype: This receptor's antigen is unknown. No base quality information exists; no much larger clone differs at one position.

The TCR sequence derives from a male donor with ankylosing spondylitis. The rearrangement combines TRBV14 with TRBJ2-7; 6 matching bases give a weak D call of TRBD2. Sequenced sample: blood, either unsorted or a sorted T cell fraction (not recorded which). CDR3 loop: CASSQDLGGPDGQYF. DNA sequence: TGTGCCAGCAGCCAAGATCTAGGAGGGCCCGACGGGCAGTACTTC.